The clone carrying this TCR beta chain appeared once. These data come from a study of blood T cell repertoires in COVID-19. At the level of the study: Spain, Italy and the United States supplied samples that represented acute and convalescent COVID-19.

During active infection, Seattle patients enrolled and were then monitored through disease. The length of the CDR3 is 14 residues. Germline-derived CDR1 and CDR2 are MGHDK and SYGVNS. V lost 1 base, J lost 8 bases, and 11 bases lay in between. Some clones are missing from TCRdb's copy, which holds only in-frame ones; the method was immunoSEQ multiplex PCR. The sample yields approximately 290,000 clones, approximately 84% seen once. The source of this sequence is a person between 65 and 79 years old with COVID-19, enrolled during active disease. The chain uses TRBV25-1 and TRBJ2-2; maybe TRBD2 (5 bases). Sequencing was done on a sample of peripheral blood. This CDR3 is CASSELRRRGELFF. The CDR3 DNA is TGTGCCAGCAGTGAATTAAGGAGGCGTGGGGAGCTGTTTTTT.